This TCR beta chain appears in the sequencing data of a study of T cells in Graves' hyperthyroidism and ophthalmopathy. Study outcomes and limitations: Blood samples included most of the expanded thyroid clonotypes exceeding 0.001.

This clonotype was counted many times. As yet, its antigen is unknown. Amplified TCR beta CDR3 regions derived from RNA transcripts. HTBI primers drove first-round RT-PCR of the TCR CDR3. TCRdb ran MiXCR on the multiplex PCR reads and lists one entry per CDR3 protein. In the table there are over 150,000 distinct CDR3 sequences, around 15% of which are singletons. From approximately 9.3 ml of fresh peripheral blood, PBMCs were isolated. This clonotype originated in a woman between 45 and 60 years old with Graves' hyperthyroidism. Specimen: blood.

The CDR3: CSVKTGTNQPQHF. DNA for the CDR3: TGCAGCGTAAAGACAGGGACCAATCAGCCCCAGCATTTT. The chain is built from TRBV29-1 and TRBJ1-5; 7 bases match TRBD1. There are 13 residues in the CDR3. Germline-derived CDR1 and CDR2 are SQVTM and ANQGSEA. V was clipped by 6 bases and J by 3 bases; unmatched bases: 5.